Below are 16 T cell receptor beta chains sequenced from a single sample in a study of blood T cell repertoires in COVID-19. The assay was immunoSEQ multiplex PCR, and TCRdb's table has in-frame clones only and misses some. The sample comprises 210,000 or so clones, approximately 90% of which are singletons, and 4.8% rests with the top ten. What was sequenced was peripheral blood. The receptors stem from a woman aged 40 to 50 with acute or convalescent COVID-19.

Here the CDR3 reads CASSPLFSNTEAFF. The CDR3 coding sequence is TGTGCCAGCAGTCCCCTCTTCTCGAACACTGAAGCTTTCTTT. The rearrangement uses TRBV27 and TRBJ1-1, with D unclear. The germline CDR1 and CDR2 sequences are MNHEY and SMNVEV (reference sequence). With 5 bases removed from V and 1 base from J, the gap between germline ends came to 11 bases. The CDR3 sequence is 14 residues long.

V usage is TRBV20-1 and J usage is TRBJ2-1; D remains ambiguous. Between the trimmed V and J ends, which lost 3 bases and 6 bases, there was a span of 9 bases. Germline V CDR1 and CDR2: DFQATT, SNEGSKA (reference sequence). This CDR3 region has 12 residues. In DNA, the CDR3 is TGCAGTGCTAGTAGTGGTAGCAATGAGCAGTTCTTC. This codes for CSASSGSNEQFF.

This clone was seen a handful of times. V usage is TRBV5-1 and J usage is TRBJ1-5; unclear D gene. From germline, CDR1 is SGHRS and CDR2 YFSETQ. With 4 bases removed from V and 5 bases from J, the gap between germline ends came to 10 bases. The CDR3 is made up of 13 amino acids. The CDR3: CASSPSLDQPQHF. The CDR3 nucleotides read TGCGCCAGCAGCCCCTCATTAGATCAGCCCCAGCATTTT. Full variable domain (rest looked up from reference TRBV5-1 and TRBJ1-5): KAGVTQTPRYLIKTRGQQVTLSCSPISGHRSVSWYQQTPGQGLQFLFEYFSETQRNKGNFPGRFSGRQFSNSRSEMNVSTLELGDSALYLCASSPSLDQPQHFGDGTRLSIL.

This rearrangement joins TRBV4-2 to TRBJ1-3; 12 nucleotides line up with TRBD1. Trimming at V came to 1 base and at J to 4 bases, leaving 14 bases not matched to a gene. In germline, CDR1 is LGHNA, CDR2 YNFKEQ. CDR3 size: 20 residues. CDR3 region: CASSQGAGRGQGAPGNTIYF. The CDR3 nucleotides are TGTGCCAGCAGCCAAGGCGCCGGTAGGGGACAGGGGGCGCCGGGAAACACCATATATTTT.

In DNA, the CDR3 is TGTGCCATCAGTGGGGGACAGGGGAAAAACTATGGCTACACCTTC. Its translation: CAISGGQGKNYGYTF. V usage is TRBV10-3 and J usage is TRBJ1-2, with 10 bases fitting TRBD1. This CDR3 contains 15 residues. CDR1 ENHRY and CDR2 SYGVKD come from the germline V gene. Trimming took 4 bases from V and 2 from J; bases not matched to a gene: 4.

This rearrangement joins TRBV30 to TRBJ1-1; no definite D call. Trimming removed 5 bases at V and 1 base at J, with 17 bases between. There are 15 residues in the CDR3. The germline V gene encodes CDR1 GTSNPN and CDR2 SVGIG (reference sequence). This chain's CDR3 is CAWEPPGRRNTEAFF. CDR3 nucleotides: TGTGCCTGGGAGCCCCCCGGGAGAAGGAACACTGAAGCTTTCTTT.

The chain couples TRBV24-1 to TRBJ2-3; D is possibly TRBD2 (6 bases). Germline V gives CDR1 KGHDR, CDR2 SFDVKD. CDR3 length: 19 amino acids. V dropped 5 bases and J dropped 0 bases, with 23 bases sitting between them. This CDR3 is CATSGVWSAGFASTDTQYF. The CDR3 region has the DNA TGTGCCACCAGTGGAGTTTGGTCGGCGGGGTTTGCGAGCACAGATACGCAGTATTTT.

This sequence joins TRBV25-1 and TRBJ1-2, with 10 bases that match TRBD1. V was pared by 4 bases and J by 7 bases, with 15 bases of the junction left unmatched. Germline V lookup: CDR1 MGHDK, CDR2 SYGVNS. CDR3 size: 17 residues. The DNA for the CDR3 is TGTGCCAGCAGTGCTTCGGGCCCGGACAGGGGGAACGGTGGCTACACCTTC. Translated, it gives CASSASGPDRGNGGYTF.

The chain has TRBV13 and TRBJ2-3, with TRBD2 identical over 8 bases. The CDR3 sequence is 16 residues long. Germline V lookup: CDR1 PRHDT, CDR2 FYEKMQ (reference sequence). With 4 bases clipped from V and 5 bases from J, the junction kept 11 bases outside the gene matches. The CDR3 sequence is CASSSPPGGQRDTQYF. CDR3 bases: TGTGCCAGCAGCTCCCCCCCGGGGGGGCAGAGAGATACGCAGTATTTT.

V is TRBV10-3 and J is TRBJ1-3; 7 nucleotides agree with TRBD1. Unmatched junction bases numbered 1, after V lost 3 bases and J lost 2 bases. Germline V lookup: CDR1 ENHRY, CDR2 SYGVKD. This CDR3 is built from 14 residues. Written as DNA, the CDR3 is TGTGCCATCAGTGAAGGGGGCCCTGGAAACACCATATATTTT. Translating gives CAISEGGPGNTIYF.

This clone appeared a single time. This rearrangement joins TRBV18 to TRBJ2-1; tentative D call: TRBD2 (6 bases). This CDR3 is built from 14 residues. Trimming took off 5 bases at V and 2 bases at J, with 10 bases between the two ends. In germline, CDR1 is KGHSH, CDR2 LQKENI. The CDR3 protein is CASSGTDPYNEQFF. DNA for the CDR3: TGTGCCAGCTCAGGGACTGATCCCTACAATGAGCAGTTCTTC.

The CDR3 here is CASSSRIQGYNEQFF. Written as DNA, the CDR3 is TGCGCCAGCAGCTCGAGGATTCAGGGGTACAATGAGCAGTTCTTC. This chain joins TRBV5-1 and TRBJ2-1; tentatively, D is TRBD1 (6 bases). Between the trimmed V and J ends, which lost 3 bases and 4 bases, there was a span of 14 bases. The germline gives CDR1 SGHRS, CDR2 YFSETQ. The CDR3 totals 15 residues. Using reference TRBV5-1 and TRBJ2-1 for the parts outside the CDR3, the full variable domain is KAGVTQTPRYLIKTRGQQVTLSCSPISGHRSVSWYQQTPGQGLQFLFEYFSETQRNKGNFPGRFSGRQFSNSRSEMNVSTLELGDSALYLCASSSRIQGYNEQFFGPGTRLTVL.

J is TRBJ1-1 and V is TRBV6-4; tentatively, D is TRBD1 (5 bases). The V gene's germline CDR1 is MRHNA and CDR2 SNTAGT. With 3 bases removed from V and 1 base from J, the gap between germline ends came to 18 bases. The CDR3 sequence is 17 residues long. In DNA, the CDR3 is TGTGCCAGCAGTGATGGTCAGGGTTCCACGCGGAACACTGAAGCTTTCTTT. Translating it yields CASSDGQGSTRNTEAFF.

The chain joins TRBV19 to TRBJ1-1; tentative D call: TRBD1 (6 bases). The length of the CDR3 is 13 residues. Germline V CDR1 and CDR2: LNHDA, SQIVND (reference sequence). V lost 8 bases and J 1 base, leaving 11 bases between the germline ends. This chain's CDR3 is CASSGEGNTEAFF. The CDR3 DNA sequence: TGTGCCAGTTCAGGGGAGGGGAACACTGAAGCTTTCTTT.

This rearrangement joins TRBV9 to TRBJ2-5, with 7 bases lining up with TRBD2. Germline values: CDR1 SGDLS, CDR2 YYNGEE. V lost 0 bases and J lost 1; bases outside the gene matches: 3. The CDR3 spans 15 residues. As DNA, the CDR3 is TGTGCCAGCAGCGTAGTTAGCGGGCCCCAAGAGACCCAGTACTTC. Its protein product is CASSVVSGPQETQYF.

The CDR3 spells CSASGGGTDTQYF. The CDR3 region has the DNA TGCAGTGCTAGTGGCGGGGGAACAGATACGCAGTATTTT. The chain joins TRBV20-1 to TRBJ2-3; 7 bases line up with TRBD2. The junction had 3 bases not matched to a gene; V was cut back by 3 bases and J by 3 bases. There are 13 residues in the CDR3. CDR1 is DFQATT and CDR2 is SNEGSKA in the germline V gene (reference sequence).